A single sample gave rise to the 10 T cell receptor beta chains below, sequenced in a study of blood T cell repertoires in COVID-19. Repertoires were generated with immunoSEQ multiplex PCR, while TCRdb's copy carries only in-frame clones and drops some. Of around 140,000 clones listed, 88% are singletons. Sequencing used peripheral blood. These receptors all stem from a man in his sixties or seventies with acute or convalescent COVID-19.

To note about this clone: The same CDR3 also results from other DNA sequences found in this sample. This chain links TRBV27 with TRBJ2-1; TRBD2 is a possible D gene (5 bases). Trimming cost V 5 bases and J 0 bases, with 11 bases left between them. Per the germline V gene, CDR1 is MNHEY and CDR2 is SMNVEV (reference sequence). The CDR3 covers 15 residues. The CDR3: CASSSGLSSYNEQFF. CDR3 bases: TGTGCCAGCAGTAGCGGTCTGAGCTCCTACAATGAGCAGTTCTTC.

The rearrangement links TRBV5-4 to TRBJ2-7, with 8 bases fitting TRBD1. The germline V gene has CDR1 SGHNT and CDR2 YYREEE (reference sequence). CDR3 size: 16 residues. V shed 0 bases and J 0 bases; nucleotides not matched to a gene: 5. CDR3 in DNA: TGTGCCAGCAGCTTGGATGGACAGGGACTCTCCTACGAGCAGTACTTC. Amino acids: CASSLDGQGLSYEQYF.

The J gene is TRBJ2-3, the V gene TRBV3-1 (or the pseudogene TRBV3-2); 15 nucleotides match TRBD2. The CDR3 is 19 residues long. Germline lookup yields CDR1 LGHDT and CDR2 YNNKEL (reference sequence). The V gene end was trimmed by 4 bases and the J gene end by 3 bases; junction bases not matched to a gene: 11. The CDR3 region is CASSRSLGTSGGITDTQYF. The DNA for the CDR3 is TGTGCCAGCAGCCGCTCCCTTGGGACTAGCGGGGGGATAACAGATACGCAGTATTTT.

Only a few counts were recorded for this clone. The gene calls are TRBV19 and TRBJ1-6; no firm D call. CDR1 is LNHDA, CDR2 SQIVND, per germline (reference sequence). The ends were cut back, 0 bases at V and 11 bases at J, with 8 bases in the middle. CDR3 length: 13 amino acids. The CDR3 region has the DNA TGTGCCAGTAGTATAGAGGAGGGAACACCCCTCCACTTT. Its protein is CASSIEEGTPLHF.

This clone was detected a few times. The chain is built from TRBV19 and TRBJ2-7; 8 bases align to TRBD2. There are 15 residues in the CDR3. V lost 1 base to trimming and J lost 4 bases; unmatched junction nucleotides: 6. CDR1 and CDR2 (germline): LNHDA, SQIVND (reference sequence). The CDR3 spells CASSIATGLAYEQYF. CDR3 bases: TGTGCCAGTAGTATAGCGACAGGACTAGCTTACGAGCAGTACTTC.

This clone was seen once. The chain couples TRBV29-1 to TRBJ2-1; TRBD1 agrees at 9 bases. Germline CDR1 SQVTM, CDR2 ANQGSEA. Losses at the gene ends were 8 bases for V and 5 bases for J; bases not matched to a gene: 10. CDR3 length: 14 amino acids. CDR3: CSSQRGTGHNEQFF. In DNA form, the CDR3 reads TGCAGCTCTCAAAGGGGGACAGGGCACAATGAGCAGTTCTTC.

CDR3 sequence reads: CASSGGVEAFF. The CDR3 DNA sequence: TGTGCCAGCAGCGGAGGGGTTGAAGCTTTCTTT. V usage is TRBV27 and J usage is TRBJ1-1; TRBD1 is a possible D gene (5 bases). The germline V gene has CDR1 MNHEY and CDR2 SMNVEV (reference sequence). V was clipped by 6 bases and J by 7 bases, with 9 bases between them. This CDR3 comprises 11 residues.

The chain recombines TRBV28 with TRBJ2-6; D may be TRBD2 (6 bases). This CDR3 has 15 amino acids. Germline CDR1 is MDHEN and CDR2 is SYDVKM. Trimming stripped 3 bases from V and 2 bases from J, with 8 bases between. The CDR3 sequence is CASSLGGAGANVLTF. DNA of the CDR3: TGTGCCAGCAGTTTGGGGGGAGCTGGGGCCAACGTCCTGACTTTC.

The V gene is TRBV27, the J gene TRBJ2-6, with 8 bases matching TRBD1. The CDR3 loop spans 16 amino acids. J lost 0 bases, V lost 6 bases, and 4 bases had no gene match. Per the germline V gene, CDR1 is MNHEY and CDR2 is SMNVEV (reference sequence). The CDR3 sequence: CASSPRGPSGANVLTF. CDR3 in DNA: TGTGCCAGCAGCCCCAGGGGGCCCTCTGGGGCCAACGTCCTGACTTTC.

The CDR3 spells CASRRLRQGTGGGYTF. CDR3 sequence (DNA): TGTGCCAGCAGGCGTCTTCGACAGGGGACGGGAGGCGGCTACACCTTC. The chain carries TRBV3-1 (or the pseudogene TRBV3-2) and TRBJ1-2; 8 nucleotides match TRBD1. The CDR3 consists of 16 residues. J gave up 8 bases and V 6 bases, and 17 bases lay outside the gene matches. The germline CDR1 and CDR2 sequences are LGHDT and YNNKEL (reference sequence).